The rows below give T cell receptor beta chains drawn from one sample of a study of spatial heterogeneity in lung cancer. TCRdb analysed the 5' RACE reads with MiXCR anew, one entry per CDR3 protein. The sample includes under 25,000 distinct CDR3 sequences, approximately 7% of them seen just once. The starting material was PBMCs, obtained at surgery. The receptors come from a male donor with early-stage non-small cell lung cancer. Both conserved end residues are part of each CDR3. The D gene is left open where the match is weak. Not every row has a clone size; where given, it reads once, few, many or a size class.

V gene: TRBV10-3
clone size: many
J gene: TRBJ1-6
D gene: NA
CDR3 protein: CAISESTGLTNSPLHF
CDR3 DNA: TGTGCCATCAGTGAGTCGACCGGTCTGACAAATTCACCCCTCCACTTT

V gene: TRBV6-5
clone size: NA
J gene: TRBJ1-1
D gene: NA
CDR3 protein: CASSGTQSTEAFF
CDR3 DNA: TGTGCCAGCAGTGGTACTCAGAGCACTGAAGCTTTCTTT

V gene: TRBV20-1
clone size: medium-sized
J gene: TRBJ2-1
D gene: TRBD1
CDR3 protein: CSASKPSGTGGSDEQFF
CDR3 DNA: TGCAGTGCTAGTAAGCCATCCGGGACAGGCGGCTCCGATGAGCAGTTCTTC

V gene: TRBV7-9
clone size: many
J gene: TRBJ1-5
D gene: NA
CDR3 protein: CASDRIGQPQHF
CDR3 DNA: TGTGCCAGCGACAGGATCGGGCAGCCCCAGCATTTT

V gene: TRBV27
clone size: medium-sized
J gene: TRBJ1-6
D gene: NA
CDR3 protein: CASTSLAGLNSPLHF
CDR3 DNA: TGTGCCAGCACCTCCCTGGCAGGACTTAATTCACCCCTCCACTTT

V gene: TRBV19
clone size: many
J gene: TRBJ1-2
D gene: NA
CDR3 protein: CASSAARSYGYTF
CDR3 DNA: TGTGCCAGTAGCGCCGCCAGGTCCTATGGCTACACCTTC

V gene: TRBV6-2/TRBV6-3
clone size: NA
J gene: TRBJ2-3
D gene: NA
CDR3 protein: CALKRAAGTDTQYF
CDR3 DNA: TGTGCCCTCAAACGAGCGGCCGGCACAGATACGCAGTATTTT

V gene: TRBV20-1
clone size: medium-sized
J gene: TRBJ2-7
D gene: NA
CDR3 protein: CSASAQTYEQYF
CDR3 DNA: TGCAGTGCTAGTGCACAGACCTACGAGCAGTACTTC

V gene: TRBV2
clone size: few
J gene: TRBJ2-4
D gene: TRBD1
CDR3 protein: CASGTGRNIQYF
CDR3 DNA: TGTGCCAGCGGGACAGGGCGGAACATTCAGTACTTC

V gene: TRBV5-1
clone size: few
J gene: TRBJ2-3
D gene: NA
CDR3 protein: CASSLASGLTDTQYF
CDR3 DNA: TGCGCCAGCAGCTTGGCCTCGGGGTTGACGGATACGCAGTATTTT

V gene: TRBV5-5
clone size: medium-sized
J gene: TRBJ2-1
D gene: NA
CDR3 protein: CASSLGSSSYNEQFF
CDR3 DNA: TGTGCCAGCAGCTTGGGTTCGAGCTCCTACAATGAGCAGTTCTTC

V gene: TRBV18
clone size: many
J gene: TRBJ2-7
D gene: TRBD1
CDR3 protein: CASSPKVDRGTYEQYF
CDR3 DNA: TGTGCCAGCTCACCAAAAGTCGACAGGGGAACCTACGAGCAGTACTTC

V gene: TRBV20-1
clone size: NA
J gene: TRBJ2-1
D gene: NA
CDR3 protein: CSAPRQPGSNEQFF
CDR3 DNA: TGCAGTGCTCCTCGTCAGCCAGGCTCCAATGAGCAGTTCTTC

V gene: TRBV30
clone size: many
J gene: TRBJ2-7
D gene: NA
CDR3 protein: CAWSGGLVYEQYF
CDR3 DNA: TGTGCCTGGAGTGGTGGGTTAGTGTACGAGCAGTACTTC

V gene: TRBV29-1
clone size: many
J gene: TRBJ1-2
D gene: NA
CDR3 protein: CSETRNYGYTF
CDR3 DNA: TGCAGCGAGACACGAAACTATGGCTACACCTTC

V gene: TRBV28
clone size: NA
J gene: TRBJ2-5
D gene: NA
CDR3 protein: CASVARHGLIETQYF
CDR3 DNA: TGTGCCAGCGTCGCCAGACACGGATTGATAGAGACCCAGTACTTC